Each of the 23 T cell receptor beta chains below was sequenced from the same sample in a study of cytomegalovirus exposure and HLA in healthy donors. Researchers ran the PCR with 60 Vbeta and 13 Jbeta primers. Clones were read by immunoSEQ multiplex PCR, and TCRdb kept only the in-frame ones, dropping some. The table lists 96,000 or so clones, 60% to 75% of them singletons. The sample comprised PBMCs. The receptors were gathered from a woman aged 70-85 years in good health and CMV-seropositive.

The CDR3 DNA is TGTGCCAGTAGTTCCACCGGGACAGGGGGTTCCGGCAATCAGCCCCAGCATTTT. Protein sequence: CASSSTGTGGSGNQPQHF. The rearrangement uses TRBV19 and TRBJ1-5, with 11 bases identical to TRBD1. The germline V gene encodes CDR1 LNHDA and CDR2 SQIVND (reference sequence). V trimming: 5 bases; J trimming: 2 bases; junction bases outside the gene matches: 11. The length of the CDR3 is 18 residues.

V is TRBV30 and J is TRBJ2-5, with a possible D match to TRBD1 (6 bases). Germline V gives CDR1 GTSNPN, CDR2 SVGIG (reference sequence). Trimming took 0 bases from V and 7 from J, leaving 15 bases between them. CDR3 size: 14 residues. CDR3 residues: CAWSVSGVGGTQYF. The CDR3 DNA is TGTGCCTGGAGTGTTTCAGGGGTCGGCGGGACCCAGTACTTC.

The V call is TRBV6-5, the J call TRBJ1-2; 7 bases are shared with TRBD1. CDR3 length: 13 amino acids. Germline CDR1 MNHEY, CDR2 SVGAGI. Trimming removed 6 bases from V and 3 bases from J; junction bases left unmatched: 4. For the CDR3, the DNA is TGTGCCAGCAGAACCACAGGGGACTATGGCTACACCTTC. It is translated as CASRTTGDYGYTF.

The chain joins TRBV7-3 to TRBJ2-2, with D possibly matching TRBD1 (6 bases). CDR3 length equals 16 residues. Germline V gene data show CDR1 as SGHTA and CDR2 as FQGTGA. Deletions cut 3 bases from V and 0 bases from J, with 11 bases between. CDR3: CASSLFGTTNTGELFF. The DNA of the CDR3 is TGTGCCAGCAGCTTGTTCGGGACAACGAACACCGGGGAGCTGTTTTTT.

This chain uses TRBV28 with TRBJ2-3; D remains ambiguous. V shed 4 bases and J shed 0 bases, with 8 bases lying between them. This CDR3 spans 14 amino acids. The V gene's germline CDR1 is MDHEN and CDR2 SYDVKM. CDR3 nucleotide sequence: TGTGCCAGCAGTTATACACCCAGCACAGATACGCAGTATTTT. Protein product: CASSYTPSTDTQYF.

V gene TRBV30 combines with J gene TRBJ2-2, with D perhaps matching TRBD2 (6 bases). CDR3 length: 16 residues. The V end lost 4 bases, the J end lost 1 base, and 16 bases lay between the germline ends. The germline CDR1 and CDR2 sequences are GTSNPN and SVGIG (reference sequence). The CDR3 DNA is TGTGCCTGGAATCTCATGGGGCGGGAGAACACCGGGGAGCTGTTTTTT. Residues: CAWNLMGRENTGELFF.

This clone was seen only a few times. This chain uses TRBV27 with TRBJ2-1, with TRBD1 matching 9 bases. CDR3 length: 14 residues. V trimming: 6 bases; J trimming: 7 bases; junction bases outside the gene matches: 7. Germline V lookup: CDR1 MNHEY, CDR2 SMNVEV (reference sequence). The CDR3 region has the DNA TGTGCCAGCAGAAGACAGGGGGTAGGAAATGAGCAGTTCTTC. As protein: CASRRQGVGNEQFF.

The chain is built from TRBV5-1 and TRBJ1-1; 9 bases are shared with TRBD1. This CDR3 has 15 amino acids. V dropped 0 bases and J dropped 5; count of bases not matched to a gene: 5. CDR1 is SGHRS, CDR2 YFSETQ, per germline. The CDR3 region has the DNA TGCGCCAGCAGCTTGGTCCCGGGACAGGGTACTGAAGCTTTCTTT. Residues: CASSLVPGQGTEAFF.

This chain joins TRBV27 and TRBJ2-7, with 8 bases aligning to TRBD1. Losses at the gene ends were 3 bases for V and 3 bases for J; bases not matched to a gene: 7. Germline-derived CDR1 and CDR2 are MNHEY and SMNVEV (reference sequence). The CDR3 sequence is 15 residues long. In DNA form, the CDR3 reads TGTGCCAGCAGTTTCGCAGGGGGCAAGGGCTACGAGCAGTACTTC. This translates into CASSFAGGKGYEQYF.

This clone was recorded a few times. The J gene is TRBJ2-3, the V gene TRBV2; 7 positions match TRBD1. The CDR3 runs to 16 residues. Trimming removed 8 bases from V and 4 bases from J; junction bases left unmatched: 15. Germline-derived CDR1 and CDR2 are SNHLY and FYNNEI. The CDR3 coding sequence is TGTGCCAGCGACGGAAACATACGAGGGGGCGCAGATACGCAGTATTTT. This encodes CASDGNIRGGADTQYF.

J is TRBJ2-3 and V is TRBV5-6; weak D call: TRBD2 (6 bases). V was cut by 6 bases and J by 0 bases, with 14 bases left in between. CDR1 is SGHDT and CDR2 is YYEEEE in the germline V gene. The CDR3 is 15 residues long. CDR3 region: CASNSLALSTDTQYF. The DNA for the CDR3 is TGTGCCAGCAACTCTCTAGCGCTAAGCACAGATACGCAGTATTTT.

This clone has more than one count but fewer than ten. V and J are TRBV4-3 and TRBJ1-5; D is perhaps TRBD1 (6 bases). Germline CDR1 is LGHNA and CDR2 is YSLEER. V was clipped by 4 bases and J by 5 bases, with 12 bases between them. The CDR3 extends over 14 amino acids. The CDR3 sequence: CASSLGQTDQPQHF. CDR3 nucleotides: TGCGCCAGCAGCCTCGGACAGACCGATCAGCCCCAGCATTTT.

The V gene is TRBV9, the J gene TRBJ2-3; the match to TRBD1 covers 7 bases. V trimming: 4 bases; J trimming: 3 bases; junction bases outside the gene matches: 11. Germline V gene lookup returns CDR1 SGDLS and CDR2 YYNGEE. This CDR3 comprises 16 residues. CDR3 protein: CASSPSSRGLTDTQYF. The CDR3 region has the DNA TGTGCCAGCAGCCCCTCCTCGAGGGGGCTTACAGATACGCAGTATTTT.

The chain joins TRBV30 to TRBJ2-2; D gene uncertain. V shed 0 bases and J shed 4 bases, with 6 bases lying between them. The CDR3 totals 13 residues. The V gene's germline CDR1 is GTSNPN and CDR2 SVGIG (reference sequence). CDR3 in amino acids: CAWSVHSTGELFF. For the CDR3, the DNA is TGTGCCTGGAGTGTACACAGCACCGGGGAGCTGTTTTTT.

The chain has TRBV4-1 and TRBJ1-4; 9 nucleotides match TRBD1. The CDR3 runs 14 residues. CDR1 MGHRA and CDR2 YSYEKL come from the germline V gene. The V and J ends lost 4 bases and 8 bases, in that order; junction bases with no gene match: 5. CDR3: CASSPQGAREKLFF. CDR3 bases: TGCGCCAGCAGCCCACAGGGGGCAAGGGAAAAACTGTTTTTT.

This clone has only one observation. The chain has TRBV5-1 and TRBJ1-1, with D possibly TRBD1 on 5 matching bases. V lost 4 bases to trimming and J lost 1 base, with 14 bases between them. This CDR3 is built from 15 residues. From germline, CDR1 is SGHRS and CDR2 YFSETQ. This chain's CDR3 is CASSREGPTNTEAFF. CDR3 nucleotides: TGCGCCAGCAGCCGGGAGGGACCGACGAACACTGAAGCTTTCTTT.

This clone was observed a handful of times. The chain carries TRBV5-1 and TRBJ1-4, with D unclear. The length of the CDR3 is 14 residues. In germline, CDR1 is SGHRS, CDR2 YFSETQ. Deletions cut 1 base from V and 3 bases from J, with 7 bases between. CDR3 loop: CASSLNGPNEKLFF. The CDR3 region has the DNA TGCGCCAGCAGCTTGAATGGGCCTAATGAAAAACTGTTTTTT.

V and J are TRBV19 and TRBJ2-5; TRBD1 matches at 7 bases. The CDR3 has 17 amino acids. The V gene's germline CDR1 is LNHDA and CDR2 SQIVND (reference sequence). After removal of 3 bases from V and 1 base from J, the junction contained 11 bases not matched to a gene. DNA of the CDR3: TGTGCCAGTAGTATGATCCCGGGACAGACGATCCAAGAGACCCAGTACTTC. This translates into CASSMIPGQTIQETQYF.

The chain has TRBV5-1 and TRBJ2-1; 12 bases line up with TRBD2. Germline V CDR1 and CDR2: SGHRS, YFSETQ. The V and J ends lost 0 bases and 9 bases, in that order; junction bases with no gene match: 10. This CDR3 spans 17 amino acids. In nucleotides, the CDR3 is TGCGCCAGCAGCTTGGGACCTAGCGGGAGGGCCGGCGGTGAGCAGTTCTTC. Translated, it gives CASSLGPSGRAGGEQFF.

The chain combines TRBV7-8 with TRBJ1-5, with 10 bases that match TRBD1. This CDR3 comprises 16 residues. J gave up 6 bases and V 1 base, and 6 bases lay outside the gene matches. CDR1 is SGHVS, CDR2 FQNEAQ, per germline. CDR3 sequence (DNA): TGTGCCAGCAGCTTAGGTCAGGACAGGGGGATTCAGCCCCAGCATTTT. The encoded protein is CASSLGQDRGIQPQHF.

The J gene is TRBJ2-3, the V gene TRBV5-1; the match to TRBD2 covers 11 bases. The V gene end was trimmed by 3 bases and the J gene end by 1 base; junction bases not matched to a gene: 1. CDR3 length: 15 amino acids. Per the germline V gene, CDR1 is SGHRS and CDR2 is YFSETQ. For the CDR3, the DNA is TGCGCCAGCAGCTCGACTAGCGGGGGCACAGATACGCAGTATTTT. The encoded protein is CASSSTSGGTDTQYF.

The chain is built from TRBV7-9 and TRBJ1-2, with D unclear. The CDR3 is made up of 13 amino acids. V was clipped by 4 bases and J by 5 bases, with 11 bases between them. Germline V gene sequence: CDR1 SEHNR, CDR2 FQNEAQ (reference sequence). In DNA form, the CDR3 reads TGTGCCAGCAGCTCCGGAGAGGAATATGGCTACACCTTC. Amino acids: CASSSGEEYGYTF.

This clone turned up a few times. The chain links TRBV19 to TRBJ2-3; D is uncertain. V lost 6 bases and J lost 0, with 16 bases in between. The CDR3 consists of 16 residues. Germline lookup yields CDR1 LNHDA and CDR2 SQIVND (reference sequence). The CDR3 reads CASSTIRLTSTDTQYF. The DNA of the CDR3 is TGTGCCAGTAGCACTATCCGCCTGACTAGCACAGATACGCAGTATTTT.